This T cell receptor (beta chain) was found in a study of technical replicates of blood from a handful of donors. TCRdb's table, derived via immunoSEQ multiplex PCR, lists solely in-frame clones and lacks some. The sample includes around 83,000 clones, roughly 94% of them seen just once. CDR1 is MNHEY and CDR2 is SMNVEV in the germline V gene (reference sequence). V was cut by 2 bases and J by 0 bases, with 7 bases left in between. The CDR3 sequence is 14 residues long. The chain employs TRBV27 and TRBJ1-1; unclear D gene. Sample: T cells isolated from PBMCs. The source is a human donor in good health. The chain's CDR3 is CASSLMAVNTEAFF. As DNA, the CDR3 is TGTGCCAGCAGTTTAATGGCCGTGAACACTGAAGCTTTCTTT.